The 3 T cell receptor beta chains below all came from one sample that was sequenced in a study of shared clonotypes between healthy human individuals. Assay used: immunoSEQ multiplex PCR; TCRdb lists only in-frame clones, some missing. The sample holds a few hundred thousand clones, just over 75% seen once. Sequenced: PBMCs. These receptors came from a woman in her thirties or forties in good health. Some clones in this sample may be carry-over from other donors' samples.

CDR3 DNA sequence: TGTGCCAGCAGCTTGGCCGCAGGACAGACATTCTACGAGCAGTACTTC. It is translated as CASSLAAGQTFYEQYF. The chain is built from TRBV5-4 and TRBJ2-7; a possible D gene is TRBD1 (6 bases). V was pared by 0 bases and J by 3 bases, with 16 bases between. Per germline, CDR1 SGHNT and CDR2 YYREEE (reference sequence). The CDR3 totals 16 residues.

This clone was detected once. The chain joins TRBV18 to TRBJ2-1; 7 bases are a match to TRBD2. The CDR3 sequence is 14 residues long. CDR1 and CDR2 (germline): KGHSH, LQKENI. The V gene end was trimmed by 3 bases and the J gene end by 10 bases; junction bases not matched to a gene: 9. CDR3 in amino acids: CASSPGAGEREQFF. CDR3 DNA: TGTGCCAGCTCACCTGGGGCGGGAGAGCGGGAGCAGTTCTTC.

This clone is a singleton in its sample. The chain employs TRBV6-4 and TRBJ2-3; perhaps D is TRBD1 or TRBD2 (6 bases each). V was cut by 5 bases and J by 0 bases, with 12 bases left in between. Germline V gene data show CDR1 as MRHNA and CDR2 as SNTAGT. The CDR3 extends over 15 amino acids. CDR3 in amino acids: CASSRGRTSTDTQYF. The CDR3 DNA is TGTGCCAGCAGTCGGGGGCGAACAAGCACAGATACGCAGTATTTT.